These 3 T cell receptor beta chains were all obtained from the same sample, sequenced in a study of T-cell memory formation after mild COVID-19. TCRdb reprocessed the 5' RACE reads with MiXCR, giving one entry per CDR3 protein. The data contain hundreds of thousands of distinct CDR3 sequences, over 7% of them seen just once; the ten biggest clones take up around a fifth. What was sequenced was PBMCs or a T cell subset sorted from them (not recorded which). Every receptor here comes from a man younger than 35 who had mild COVID-19 (a few samples of this study predate the infection). Cell type and time point are not known.

This clonotype was counted ten times or more. The V call is TRBV6-4, the J call TRBJ2-3, with D maybe TRBD2 (5 bases). This CDR3 contains 14 residues. Per germline, CDR1 MRHNA and CDR2 SNTAGT. V shed 5 bases and J shed 3 bases, with 12 bases lying between them. This CDR3 reads CASSLASGTDTQYF. CDR3 sequence (DNA): TGTGCCAGCAGTCTAGCTTCAGGAACAGATACGCAGTATTTT.

This clonotype came up a few times. The chain links TRBV20-1 to TRBJ1-3; D remains ambiguous. Per the germline V gene, CDR1 is DFQATT and CDR2 is SNEGSKA (reference sequence). Trimming removed 5 bases at V and 0 bases at J, with 11 bases between. CDR3 length equals 14 residues. This CDR3 is CSASDFSSGNTIYF. CDR3 coding DNA: TGCAGTGCTTCAGATTTCTCCTCTGGAAACACCATATATTTT.

In this sample, this clonotype turned up many times. This sequence joins TRBV27 and TRBJ2-2; 9 bases map to TRBD1. Trimming at V came to 6 bases and at J to 5 bases, leaving 4 bases not matched to a gene. Germline CDR1 reads MNHEY; CDR2 reads SMNVEV (reference sequence). The CDR3 loop spans 14 amino acids. In DNA form, the CDR3 reads TGTGCCAGCAGACAGGGGGCGAGAACCGGGGAGCTGTTTTTT. It specifies CASRQGARTGELFF.